The source of this T cell receptor beta chain is a study of blood T cell repertoires in COVID-19. Study context: Sites across the United States, Italy and Spain contributed samples from acute and convalescent COVID-19. Sources were T cells, B-cell-depleted T cells, or PBMCs; the material itself was cDNA or gDNA.

Authors' data handling: Amplification with reference gene primers provided the estimates of nucleated cell counts. Generated by immunoSEQ multiplex PCR, the TCRdb table keeps only in-frame clones and is missing some. V and J calls and clone size are given by that table; D and trimming were obtained from the DNA. The data show 140,000 or so clones, approximately 87% seen once. For this clone: This sample includes further DNA sequences coding for the same CDR3.

The receptor comes from a woman aged 45 to 65 with active or convalescent COVID-19. The sample taken for sequencing was peripheral blood.

Here the CDR3 reads CASSPGQDNEQFF. CDR3 coding DNA: TGTGCCAGCTCACCGGGACAGGACAATGAGCAGTTCTTC. The chain carries TRBV18 and TRBJ2-1, with TRBD1 identical over 8 bases. J gave up 5 bases and V 3 bases, and 0 bases lay outside the gene matches. This CDR3 is built from 13 residues. Germline CDR1 KGHSH, CDR2 LQKENI.